This record looks at one T cell receptor (beta chain) sequence and its context. Antigen unknown. The sample originates from a study of OX40 agonist ivuxolimab in advanced cancers. The wider study: Each dose-escalation patient presented with hepatocellular carcinoma, melanoma, renal cell or head and neck cancer. Two patients with cutaneous melanoma and one with hepatocellular carcinoma, three in total, showed partial responses. Overall study findings and caveats: Blood T cells, both CD4+ and CD8+, expanded clonally by week 6 at 0.1 to 3.0 mg/kg. Average numbers of expanded clones were greater in CD8+ T cells than in CD4+.

Per the germline V gene, CDR1 is MNHEY and CDR2 is SMNVEV (reference sequence). This CDR3 contains 15 residues. V lost 3 bases, J lost 5 bases, and 16 bases lay in between. The repertoire was sequenced with immunoSEQ multiplex PCR; TCRdb's copy has only in-frame clones and lacks some. The sample holds fewer than 95,000 clones, about 90% seen once. This chain links TRBV27 with TRBJ1-1; possibly TRBD1 for D (5 bases). The material was CD4+ or CD8+ T cells sorted from blood, obtained in a trial of the OX40 agonist ivuxolimab. The TCR was taken from an adult with an advanced solid tumor such as melanoma, head and neck, liver or kidney cancer. This CDR3 is CASSLRGPLGTEAFF. CDR3 DNA sequence: TGTGCCAGCAGTTTGAGGGGACCCTTGGGGACTGAAGCTTTCTTT.